This is a list of T cell receptor beta chains from one sample in a study of blood T cell repertoires in COVID-19. The repertoire was sequenced with immunoSEQ multiplex PCR; TCRdb's copy has only in-frame clones and lacks some. The sample has 250,000 or so clones; around 88% are singletons. Sequenced material: PBMCs or T cells enriched from blood (not recorded which). The receptors originated from a middle-aged woman with acute COVID-19. Each CDR3 is given with its conserved first and last residue. Fields, in order: J gene, D gene, clone size, V gene, CDR3 protein, CDR3 DNA. A D gene is named only where the DNA matches it firmly. The size entry is marked missing in some rows and otherwise reads once, few, many or a size class.

J gene: TRBJ2-1; D gene: TRBD2; clone size: once; V gene: TRBV11-2; CDR3 protein: CASSLRREDSYNEQFF; CDR3 DNA: TGTGCCAGCAGCTTAAGGCGGGAGGACTCCTACAATGAGCAGTTCTTC
J gene: TRBJ2-7; D gene: .; clone size: .; V gene: TRBV7-2; CDR3 protein: CASSPPGVPRWEQYF; CDR3 DNA: TGTGCCAGCAGCCCACCGGGAGTCCCTAGGTGGGAGCAGTACTTC
J gene: TRBJ1-2; D gene: .; clone size: .; V gene: TRBV12-5; CDR3 protein: CASGGRNYGYTF; CDR3 DNA: TGTGCTAGTGGGGGGCGAAACTATGGCTACACCTTC
J gene: TRBJ2-3; D gene: TRBD1; clone size: .; V gene: TRBV11-2; CDR3 protein: CASSWAGTGGKDTQYF; CDR3 DNA: TGTGCCAGCAGCTGGGCCGGGACAGGGGGCAAAGATACGCAGTATTTT
J gene: TRBJ1-3; D gene: .; clone size: .; V gene: TRBV9; CDR3 protein: CASSVQQGIGTIYF; CDR3 DNA: TGTGCCAGCAGCGTACAACAGGGAATCGGCACCATATATTTT
J gene: TRBJ1-5; D gene: .; clone size: .; V gene: TRBV7-9; CDR3 protein: CASSRAGENQPQHF; CDR3 DNA: TGTGCCAGCAGCCGCGCGGGGGAGAATCAGCCCCAGCATTTT
J gene: TRBJ1-1; D gene: .; clone size: once; V gene: TRBV6-5; CDR3 protein: CASSFSGSEAFF; CDR3 DNA: TGTGCCAGCAGTTTTTCCGGGAGTGAAGCTTTCTTT
J gene: TRBJ2-1; D gene: .; clone size: .; V gene: TRBV29-1; CDR3 protein: CSVEGDNEQFF; CDR3 DNA: TGCAGCGTTGAAGGAGACAATGAGCAGTTCTTC
J gene: TRBJ2-1; D gene: TRBD2; clone size: .; V gene: TRBV5-1; CDR3 protein: CASSFLAGAGPGYEQFF; CDR3 DNA: TGCGCCAGCAGCTTCTTAGCGGGGGCTGGCCCCGGCTATGAGCAGTTCTTC
J gene: TRBJ1-4; D gene: .; clone size: .; V gene: TRBV7-2; CDR3 protein: CASSLEARGEKLFF; CDR3 DNA: TGTGCCAGCAGCTTAGAGGCAAGGGGGGAAAAACTGTTTTTT
J gene: TRBJ2-3; D gene: .; clone size: .; V gene: TRBV11-2; CDR3 protein: CASSLAGTDTQYF; CDR3 DNA: TGTGCCAGCAGCTTAGCGGGCACAGATACGCAGTATTTT
J gene: TRBJ1-1; D gene: TRBD1; clone size: .; V gene: TRBV4-3; CDR3 protein: CASSHRQGDTEAFF; CDR3 DNA: TGCGCCAGCAGCCACAGGCAGGGGGACACTGAAGCTTTCTTT
J gene: TRBJ2-7; D gene: .; clone size: .; V gene: TRBV19; CDR3 protein: CASSIGTYEQYF; CDR3 DNA: TGTGCCAGTAGTATCGGGACATACGAGCAGTACTTC
J gene: TRBJ1-1; D gene: .; clone size: .; V gene: TRBV20-1; CDR3 protein: CSASFAAGAEAFF; CDR3 DNA: TGCAGTGCTAGTTTCGCGGCAGGGGCTGAAGCTTTCTTT
J gene: TRBJ2-2; D gene: .; clone size: .; V gene: TRBV11-3; CDR3 protein: CASSPRAGSNTGELFF; CDR3 DNA: TGTGCCAGCAGCCCACGAGCGGGCTCGAACACCGGGGAGCTGTTTTTT
J gene: TRBJ1-5; D gene: .; clone size: .; V gene: TRBV7-9; CDR3 protein: CASSLQGGSNQPQHF; CDR3 DNA: TGTGCCAGCAGCTTACAGGGAGGGAGCAATCAGCCCCAGCATTTT
J gene: TRBJ1-1; D gene: .; clone size: once; V gene: TRBV3-1/TRBV3-2; CDR3 protein: CASSRLDSPNSEAFF; CDR3 DNA: TGTGCCAGCAGCCGGCTGGACAGTCCGAATTCTGAAGCTTTCTTT
J gene: TRBJ2-2; D gene: .; clone size: .; V gene: TRBV7-2; CDR3 protein: CASTPFRTPRTGELFF; CDR3 DNA: TGTGCCAGCACCCCGTTCCGGACACCAAGGACCGGGGAGCTGTTTTTT
J gene: TRBJ2-3; D gene: TRBD1; clone size: .; V gene: TRBV5-8; CDR3 protein: CASSPYGETGIGTDTQYF; CDR3 DNA: TGTGCCAGCAGCCCATACGGAGAGACAGGGATCGGCACAGATACGCAGTATTTT
J gene: TRBJ1-5; D gene: .; clone size: .; V gene: TRBV5-1; CDR3 protein: CASRLGTSSNQPQHF; CDR3 DNA: TGCGCCAGCAGATTGGGGACTAGTAGCAATCAGCCCCAGCATTTT
J gene: TRBJ1-2; D gene: TRBD1; clone size: once; V gene: TRBV14; CDR3 protein: CASSQAAGTGGARGYTF; CDR3 DNA: TGTGCCAGCAGCCAAGCAGCCGGGACAGGGGGCGCGAGGGGCTACACCTTC
J gene: TRBJ2-1; D gene: TRBD2; clone size: .; V gene: TRBV3-1/TRBV3-2; CDR3 protein: CASGGDYNEQFF; CDR3 DNA: TGTGCGTCCGGGGGGGACTACAATGAGCAGTTCTTC
J gene: TRBJ2-5; D gene: TRBD2; clone size: .; V gene: TRBV9; CDR3 protein: CASSVVAGELQETQYF; CDR3 DNA: TGTGCCAGCAGCGTAGTAGCGGGGGAACTCCAAGAGACCCAGTACTTC
J gene: TRBJ2-3; D gene: TRBD2; clone size: .; V gene: TRBV13; CDR3 protein: CASSLTSGRWDTDTQYF; CDR3 DNA: TGTGCCAGCAGCCTGACTAGCGGGAGATGGGACACAGATACGCAGTATTTT
J gene: TRBJ2-1; D gene: .; clone size: once; V gene: TRBV7-8; CDR3 protein: CASSSLKRAPKDNEQFF; CDR3 DNA: TGTGCCAGCAGCTCCTTAAAGAGGGCACCAAAGGATAATGAGCAGTTCTTC
J gene: TRBJ2-5; D gene: TRBD2; clone size: once; V gene: TRBV2; CDR3 protein: CAVGRWGGETQYF; CDR3 DNA: TGTGCCGTCGGTCGCTGGGGGGGAGAGACCCAGTACTTC
J gene: TRBJ2-3; D gene: TRBD1; clone size: .; V gene: TRBV5-1; CDR3 protein: CASRTGGPTQYF; CDR3 DNA: TGCGCCAGCAGGACAGGGGGACCTACGCAGTATTTT
J gene: TRBJ2-5; D gene: .; clone size: few; V gene: TRBV12-5; CDR3 protein: CASGLATELQTQYF; CDR3 DNA: TGTGCTAGTGGTTTGGCGACAGAACTACAGACCCAGTACTTC
J gene: TRBJ1-1; D gene: .; clone size: .; V gene: TRBV25-1; CDR3 protein: CASSEYRDSEAFF; CDR3 DNA: TGTGCCAGCAGTGAATACAGGGATTCTGAAGCTTTCTTT
J gene: TRBJ1-4; D gene: .; clone size: .; V gene: TRBV12-3/TRBV12-4; CDR3 protein: CASSDQRGEKLFF; CDR3 DNA: TGTGCCAGCAGCGACCAGAGGGGGGAAAAACTGTTTTTT
J gene: TRBJ1-3; D gene: TRBD1; clone size: .; V gene: TRBV7-8; CDR3 protein: CASSLLRTGAGNTIYF; CDR3 DNA: TGTGCCAGCAGCCTCCTGAGGACAGGGGCCGGAAACACCATATATTTT
J gene: TRBJ1-2; D gene: .; clone size: .; V gene: TRBV11-2; CDR3 protein: CASSLARQNYGYTF; CDR3 DNA: TGTGCCAGCAGCTTGGCCAGGCAGAACTATGGCTACACCTTC
J gene: TRBJ1-2; D gene: .; clone size: .; V gene: TRBV2; CDR3 protein: CASSEGAGYGYTF; CDR3 DNA: TGTGCCAGCAGTGAAGGGGCAGGATATGGCTACACCTTC
J gene: TRBJ1-1; D gene: TRBD1; clone size: .; V gene: TRBV5-1; CDR3 protein: CASSSGQGRTEAFF; CDR3 DNA: TGCGCCAGCAGCTCCGGACAGGGTCGGACTGAAGCTTTCTTT